A single sample gave rise to the 30 T cell receptor beta chains below, sequenced in a study of blood T cell repertoires in COVID-19. Generated by immunoSEQ multiplex PCR, the TCRdb table keeps only in-frame clones and is missing some. The sample has some 170,000 clones; 80% to 90% are singletons. Sequenced input: PBMCs or T cells enriched from blood (not recorded which). The origin of the receptors is a man aged 45-65 years who had recovered from COVID-19.

The chain recombines TRBV3-1 (or the pseudogene TRBV3-2) with TRBJ2-1; 12 bases are a match to TRBD1. The CDR3 is 15 amino acids. V shed 4 bases, J shed 9 bases, and the junction held 7 bases outside the gene matches. In germline, CDR1 is LGHDT, CDR2 YNNKEL (reference sequence). Here the CDR3 DNA reads TGTGCCAGCAGCCCCCCGGGGACAGGGGGCTCTGAGCAGTTCTTC. Translation gives CASSPPGTGGSEQFF.

This chain connects TRBV14 to TRBJ1-6; D is possibly TRBD1 (5 bases). This CDR3 region has 18 residues. Between the trimmed V and J ends, which lost 0 bases and 7 bases, there was a span of 19 bases. CDR1 and CDR2 (germline): SGHDN, FVKESK. As DNA, the CDR3 is TGTGCCAGCAGCCAAGATATAGGGAACTCATGGGGCAATTCACCCCTCCACTTT. It yields the protein CASSQDIGNSWGNSPLHF.

In the case of this clone: One end of the junction varies from germline; a read error may be responsible. This chain links TRBV5-1 with TRBJ1-3; maybe TRBD1 (6 bases). The CDR3 covers 15 residues. Germline V gene data show CDR1 as SGHRS and CDR2 as YFSETQ. The DNA for the CDR3 is TGCGCCAGCAGCAGAATGGACAGCTCTGGAAACGCCATATATTTT. It is translated as CASSRMDSSGNAIYF.

V gene TRBV7-6 combines with J gene TRBJ1-1; the D gene is possibly TRBD1 (5 bases). Trimming took 2 bases from V and 4 from J, leaving 14 bases between them. This CDR3 contains 15 residues. Germline assignment: CDR1 SGHVS and CDR2 FNYEAQ. CDR3 DNA: TGTGCCAGCAGCTTATCGTCCGGGGGAGGCACTGAAGCTTTCTTT. It specifies CASSLSSGGGTEAFF.

The chain is built from TRBV5-1 and TRBJ1-1; 8 nucleotides line up with TRBD1. With V trimmed by 2 bases and J by 6 bases, 3 bases remained unmatched. The CDR3 runs 13 residues. CDR1 SGHRS and CDR2 YFSETQ come from the germline V gene. CDR3 coding DNA: TGCGCCAGCAGCTTTCAGGGGGCCGCTGAAGCTTTCTTT. Its protein is CASSFQGAAEAFF.

This clone was observed a single time. The chain combines TRBV19 with TRBJ1-2, with D tentatively TRBD1 (6 bases). Trimming pared 5 bases from V and 4 bases from J, leaving 14 bases between. The CDR3 is 14 amino acids. Germline V gene data show CDR1 as LNHDA and CDR2 as SQIVND (reference sequence). CDR3 amino acids: CASSPTGYGYGYTF. The CDR3, as DNA: TGTGCCAGTAGTCCTACAGGGTATGGCTATGGCTACACCTTC.

This clone was detected only once. The CDR3 region is CSAGVDTEAFF. In nucleotides, the CDR3 is TGCAGTGCTGGAGTAGACACTGAAGCTTTCTTT. This chain links TRBV20-1 with TRBJ1-1; D gene ambiguous. Germline V gives CDR1 DFQATT, CDR2 SNEGSKA (reference sequence). The CDR3 is made up of 11 amino acids. The V gene lost 5 bases and the J gene lost 3 bases, with 7 bases spanning the gap.

The chain uses TRBV18 and TRBJ2-3, with TRBD2 as a possible D gene (5 bases). CDR3 length: 16 residues. Trimming stripped 3 bases from V and 5 bases from J, with 18 bases between. Germline CDR1 KGHSH, CDR2 LQKENI. CDR3 nucleotide sequence: TGTGCCAGCTCACCTACCCCTTGGCCGGGGAAAGATACGCAGTATTTT. This gives the protein CASSPTPWPGKDTQYF. The variable domain in full, with the rest retrieved from reference TRBV18 and TRBJ2-3, is NAGVMQNPRHLVRRRGQEARLRCSPMKGHSHVYWYRQLPEEGLKFMVYLQKENIIDESGMPKERFSAEFPKEGPSILRIQQVVRGDSAAYFCASSPTPWPGKDTQYFGPGTRLTVL.

Here the CDR3 reads CASISGGDEKLFF. CDR3 sequence (DNA): TGTGCCAGCATTTCAGGGGGTGATGAAAAACTGTTTTTT. The genes are TRBV28 and TRBJ1-4; the match to TRBD1 covers 7 bases. The CDR3 sequence is 13 residues long. Germline loops: CDR1 MDHEN, CDR2 SYDVKM. The J segment lost 6 bases and the V segment lost 7 bases, leaving 5 bases of the junction unmatched.

V usage is TRBV2 and J usage is TRBJ1-2; TRBD1 agrees at 8 bases. The germline CDR1 and CDR2 sequences are SNHLY and FYNNEI. The CDR3 length is 14 residues. Trimming took 3 bases from V and 7 from J; bases not matched to a gene: 7. In DNA form, the CDR3 reads TGTGCCAGCAGTGAGGATCAGGGGGCTAGTGGCTACACCTTC. Translation gives CASSEDQGASGYTF.

J is TRBJ2-7 and V is TRBV5-1; D perhaps matches TRBD1 (6 bases). V lost 0 bases and J lost 5, with 15 bases in between. Germline CDR1 reads SGHRS; CDR2 reads YFSETQ. The CDR3 is made up of 15 amino acids. This CDR3 is CASSLETHRVNEQYF. The CDR3 DNA is TGCGCCAGCAGCTTGGAGACTCACAGGGTTAACGAGCAGTACTTC.

The chain uses TRBV27 and TRBJ1-2; TRBD1 aligns across 7 bases. The germline V gene has CDR1 MNHEY and CDR2 SMNVEV (reference sequence). J gave up 5 bases and V 6 bases, and 15 bases lay outside the gene matches. This CDR3 spans 16 amino acids. CDR3 residues: CASRSVGGSSPYGYTF. The CDR3 DNA sequence: TGTGCCAGCAGAAGTGTAGGGGGCAGTTCACCTTATGGCTACACCTTC.

The V call is TRBV28, the J call TRBJ1-1; 7 bases match TRBD1. From germline, CDR1 is MDHEN and CDR2 SYDVKM. This CDR3 is built from 14 residues. V trimming: 5 bases; J trimming: 7 bases; junction bases outside the gene matches: 10. This CDR3 reads CASSPEVQGGEAFF. In nucleotides, the CDR3 is TGTGCCAGCAGTCCCGAGGTCCAGGGGGGTGAAGCTTTCTTT.

V is TRBV30 and J is TRBJ1-6, with D perhaps matching TRBD1 (5 bases). V lost 3 bases and J lost 1, with 13 bases in between. Germline V gene lookup returns CDR1 GTSNPN and CDR2 SVGIG (reference sequence). This CDR3 comprises 16 residues. CDR3 residues: CAWREAGFSYNSPLHF. CDR3 coding DNA: TGTGCCTGGAGGGAAGCAGGGTTTTCCTATAATTCACCCCTCCACTTT.

J is TRBJ1-3 and V is TRBV11-2, with 7 nucleotides matching TRBD1. CDR3 length: 14 residues. Germline V lookup: CDR1 SGHAT, CDR2 FQNNGV. V was pared by 6 bases and J by 3 bases, with 5 bases of the junction left unmatched. DNA of the CDR3: TGTGCCAGCAGGGTACAGGGGAGTGGAAACACCATATATTTT. As protein: CASRVQGSGNTIYF.

This chain connects TRBV4-1 to TRBJ1-4; tentative D call: TRBD1 (6 bases). V was pared by 1 base and J by 7 bases, with 16 bases between. Looked up from germline, CDR1 is MGHRA and CDR2 is YSYEKL. There are 16 residues in the CDR3. CDR3 sequence: CASSQGRGQGSEKLFF. CDR3 DNA: TGCGCCAGCAGCCAAGGACGAGGGCAGGGGAGTGAAAAACTGTTTTTT.

The chain couples TRBV30 to TRBJ1-2; TRBD1 agrees at 8 bases. The CDR3 totals 13 residues. J gave up 5 bases and V 8 bases, and 10 bases lay outside the gene matches. Germline V CDR1 and CDR2: GTSNPN, SVGIG (reference sequence). The CDR3 protein is CADRLQGGYGYTF. Written as DNA, the CDR3 is TGTGCCGACAGACTACAGGGGGGGTATGGCTACACCTTC.

V is TRBV24-1 and J is TRBJ1-6; no firm D call. The CDR3 is made up of 15 amino acids. V was pared by 9 bases and J by 0 bases, with 11 bases between. Germline V lookup: CDR1 KGHDR, CDR2 SFDVKD. CDR3 loop: CATQSGSSYNSPLHF. The CDR3 DNA follows: TGTGCCACCCAATCCGGGAGCTCCTATAATTCACCCCTCCACTTT.

The CDR3 protein is CASSLSQDRGAEETQYF. The CDR3 DNA reads as TGTGCCAGCAGTTTATCTCAGGACAGGGGGGCGGAAGAGACCCAGTACTTC. The rearrangement uses TRBV27 and TRBJ2-5; 10 positions agree with TRBD1. Unmatched junction bases numbered 7, after V lost 0 bases and J lost 3 bases. This CDR3 is 17 amino acids long. In germline, CDR1 is MNHEY, CDR2 SMNVEV (reference sequence).

This chain links TRBV6-2 or TRBV6-3 with TRBJ1-3; D is unresolved. V dropped 3 bases and J dropped 4 bases, with 22 bases sitting between them. The CDR3 runs 18 residues. The germline CDR1 and CDR2 sequences are MNHEY and SVGEGT. CDR3 amino acids: CASSYLAQVAVSGNTIYF. The CDR3 DNA reads as TGTGCCAGCAGTTATCTAGCCCAGGTCGCGGTATCAGGAAACACCATATATTTT.

V usage is TRBV19 and J usage is TRBJ2-7, with TRBD1 identical over 7 bases. CDR1 LNHDA and CDR2 SQIVND come from the germline V gene (reference sequence). V dropped 6 bases and J dropped 3; count of bases not matched to a gene: 8. The CDR3 contains 14 residues. The CDR3 spells CASSPGGVGYEQYF. CDR3 sequence (DNA): TGTGCCAGTAGCCCAGGGGGAGTGGGCTACGAGCAGTACTTC.

The V call is TRBV7-3, the J call TRBJ1-1, with 9 nucleotides matching TRBD1. With V trimmed by 4 bases and J by 3 bases, 3 bases remained unmatched. In germline, CDR1 is SGHTA, CDR2 FQGTGA. CDR3 length: 14 residues. The DNA for the CDR3 is TGTGCCAGCAGCTCAACAGGGGGCTACACTGAAGCTTTCTTT. It specifies CASSSTGGYTEAFF.

The rearrangement joins TRBV6-5 to TRBJ1-5; D perhaps matches TRBD1 (6 bases). CDR1 and CDR2 from the germline V gene are MNHEY and SVGAGI. The CDR3 spans 13 residues. V lost 5 bases and J 1 base, leaving 6 bases between the germline ends. In DNA form, the CDR3 reads TGTGCCAGCAGTACAGGGAGCAATCAGCCCCAGCATTTT. Protein product: CASSTGSNQPQHF.

A few counts support this clone. The same CDR3 is also encoded by other DNA sequences in this sample. The genes are TRBV5-1 and TRBJ1-2; 7 bases align to TRBD1. Unmatched junction bases numbered 0, after V lost 0 bases and J lost 4 bases. CDR1 and CDR2 (germline): SGHRS, YFSETQ. The CDR3 is 13 amino acids. Here the CDR3 reads CASSLAGGYGYTF. The CDR3 DNA follows: TGCGCCAGCAGCTTGGCAGGGGGCTATGGCTACACCTTC.

The chain uses TRBV27 and TRBJ2-7, with 7 bases lining up with TRBD1. V lost 1 base, J lost 6 bases, and 3 bases stayed unmatched. This CDR3 region has 13 residues. Germline CDR1 MNHEY, CDR2 SMNVEV (reference sequence). In DNA, the CDR3 is TGTGCCAGCAGTTTATTGAGGGGGCTCGAGCAGTACTTC. Translating it yields CASSLLRGLEQYF.

This chain joins TRBV27 and TRBJ2-2; 8 nucleotides match TRBD1. The CDR3 totals 16 residues. Per germline, CDR1 MNHEY and CDR2 SMNVEV (reference sequence). V trimming: 4 bases; J trimming: 4 bases; junction bases outside the gene matches: 8. The DNA of the CDR3 is TGTGCCAGCAGTTCAACCGGGACAGGCATCACCGGGGAGCTGTTTTTT. Translating gives CASSSTGTGITGELFF.

This chain connects TRBV7-2 to TRBJ1-1, with a weak D call TRBD1 (5 bases). Germline-derived CDR1 and CDR2 are SGHTA and FQGNSA. The CDR3 sequence is 14 residues long. Trimming stripped 6 bases from V and 0 bases from J, with 11 bases between. The CDR3 coding sequence is TGTGCCAGCAGGTACAGGACCTTGAACACTGAAGCTTTCTTT. It translates to CASRYRTLNTEAFF.

The chain is built from TRBV6-5 and TRBJ1-3; tentative D call: TRBD1 (5 bases). Germline V gives CDR1 MNHEY, CDR2 SVGAGI. The CDR3 runs to 13 residues. V was cut by 10 bases and J by 2 bases, with 12 bases left in between. This chain's CDR3 is CANQGGTGNTIYF. The CDR3 nucleotides are TGTGCCAACCAGGGAGGAACTGGAAACACCATATATTTT.

Points on this clone: At one end the junction does not follow the germline gene, possibly because of a read error. The rearrangement links TRBV25-1 to TRBJ1-2; D ambiguous. The germline CDR1 and CDR2 sequences are MGHDK and SYGVNS. The CDR3 totals 13 residues. In DNA form, the CDR3 reads TGTGTCAGCAGTGACGACAAACACTATGGCTACACCTTC. Its translation: CVSSDDKHYGYTF.

The V call is TRBV2, the J call TRBJ2-5; 9 bases match TRBD1. Germline V gene sequence: CDR1 SNHLY, CDR2 FYNNEI. With 4 bases clipped from V and 7 bases from J, the junction kept 10 bases outside the gene matches. This CDR3 comprises 15 residues. Here the CDR3 reads CASSAEDRGIGTQYF. CDR3 DNA sequence: TGTGCCAGCAGTGCGGAAGACAGGGGGATAGGGACCCAGTACTTC. Full variable domain (remainder filled in from reference TRBV2 and TRBJ2-5): EPEVTQTPSHQVTQMGQEVILRCVPISNHLYFYWYRQILGQKVEFLVSFYNNEISEKSEIFDDQFSVERPDGSNFTLKIRSTKLEDSAMYFCASSAEDRGIGTQYFGPGTRLLVL.